This entry lists 25 T cell receptor beta chains sequenced from one sample in a study of OX40 agonist ivuxolimab in advanced cancers. The data were produced by immunoSEQ multiplex PCR, yet TCRdb's version contains in-frame clones alone and is incomplete. The data show 65,000 to 95,000 clones, with roughly 84% seen just once and less than 8% held by the top ten. The sequencing here drew on CD4+ or CD8+ T cells sorted from blood, taken in a trial of the OX40 agonist ivuxolimab. These receptors were collected from an adult with an advanced solid tumor such as melanoma, head and neck, liver or kidney cancer.

The chain couples TRBV18 to TRBJ2-7; D is undetermined. The CDR3 has 14 residues. Germline-derived CDR1 and CDR2 are KGHSH and LQKENI. V was trimmed by 0 bases and J by 7 bases, leaving 13 bases between them. CDR3: CASSPPSQAREQYF. The CDR3 DNA reads as TGTGCCAGCTCACCACCTAGCCAAGCGAGGGAGCAGTACTTC.

A single count supports this clone. The CDR3, as DNA: TGTGCCAGCAGCTTAGATCAGGGGAAGAACGAGCAGTACTTC. It translates to CASSLDQGKNEQYF. The chain has TRBV11-3 and TRBJ2-7; D perhaps matches TRBD1 (6 bases). CDR1 SGHNT and CDR2 YENEEA come from the germline V gene. The CDR3 extends over 14 amino acids. V was shortened by 0 bases and J by 5 bases, with 11 bases between the two germline ends.

The genes are TRBV10-3 and TRBJ2-7; 12 nucleotides line up with TRBD2. The V gene end was trimmed by 10 bases and the J gene end by 6 bases; junction bases not matched to a gene: 7. This CDR3 contains 13 residues. The germline V gene has CDR1 ENHRY and CDR2 SYGVKD. The CDR3 nucleotides read TGTGCCACCGGGGGACTAGCGGGCGGCGAGCAGTACTTC. This codes for CATGGLAGGEQYF.

The rearrangement joins TRBV5-4 to TRBJ2-3, with 8 bases that match TRBD1. The CDR3 sequence is 14 residues long. Germline V gene lookup returns CDR1 SGHNT and CDR2 YYREEE (reference sequence). Unmatched junction bases numbered 7, after V lost 6 bases and J lost 4 bases. The CDR3 DNA is TGTGCCAGCAACACACAGGGGGTCGCAGATACGCAGTATTTT. The encoded protein is CASNTQGVADTQYF.

J is TRBJ1-1 and V is TRBV6-1; TRBD1 aligns across 7 bases. The V and J ends lost 4 bases and 3 bases, in that order; junction bases with no gene match: 8. Looked up from germline, CDR1 is MNHNS and CDR2 is SASEGT. The CDR3 length is 15 residues. Here the CDR3 reads CASSASTGSYTEAFF. The CDR3 DNA sequence: TGTGCCAGCAGTGCTTCGACAGGGTCTTACACTGAAGCTTTCTTT.

The rearrangement uses TRBV10-3 and TRBJ2-5, with D perhaps assigned TRBD1 or TRBD2 (6 bases each). The CDR3 runs to 15 residues. The V end was cut by 6 bases, the J end by 2 bases, with 16 bases between. Looked up from germline, CDR1 is ENHRY and CDR2 is SYGVKD. CDR3 nucleotide sequence: TGTGCCATCAGGGGACAACTAGGGGGGCAAGAGACCCAGTACTTC. Its translation is CAIRGQLGGQETQYF.

This chain links TRBV6-6 with TRBJ1-2; D is ambiguous. In germline, CDR1 is MNHNY, CDR2 SVGAGI (reference sequence). Between the trimmed V and J ends, which lost 5 bases and 5 bases, there was a span of 9 bases. The CDR3 covers 12 residues. CDR3 DNA: TGTGCCAGCAGTCGCACAGAGTATGGCTACACCTTC. Translating it yields CASSRTEYGYTF.

V and J are TRBV11-2 and TRBJ1-1; D perhaps matches TRBD1 (6 bases). The germline V and J ends were trimmed by 6 bases and 4 bases, with 15 bases remaining between them. CDR3 length: 14 amino acids. Germline-derived CDR1 and CDR2 are SGHAT and FQNNGV. The CDR3 sequence is CASRLGGGGTEAFF. In DNA, the CDR3 is TGTGCCAGCAGGCTTGGAGGGGGGGGCACTGAAGCTTTCTTT.

V and J are TRBV2 and TRBJ2-5; the D gene is possibly TRBD2 (5 bases). Per germline, CDR1 SNHLY and CDR2 FYNNEI. Trimming cost V 10 bases and J 5 bases, with 17 bases left between them. This CDR3 contains 13 residues. This chain's CDR3 is CANTRGSGETQYF. The CDR3 DNA sequence: TGTGCCAATACTCGGGGTTCGGGGGAGACCCAGTACTTC.

This chain connects TRBV11-2 to TRBJ2-1; 13 bases align to TRBD2. Per germline, CDR1 SGHAT and CDR2 FQNNGV. This CDR3 comprises 17 residues. Trimming cost V 3 bases and J 4 bases; bases outside gene matches: 6. CDR3 loop: CASSFGLAGASYNEQFF. CDR3 DNA sequence: TGTGCCAGCAGCTTCGGACTAGCGGGGGCCTCATACAATGAGCAGTTCTTC.

The chain employs TRBV28 and TRBJ1-2; 10 bases line up with TRBD1. V shed 5 bases and J 2 bases; nucleotides not matched to a gene: 2. The CDR3 runs to 14 residues. Germline V gives CDR1 MDHEN, CDR2 SYDVKM. The CDR3 sequence: CASSAGQGNYGYTF. The CDR3, as DNA: TGTGCCAGCAGTGCGGGACAGGGGAACTATGGCTACACCTTC.

This chain links TRBV6-1 with TRBJ2-1, with D perhaps matching TRBD2 (6 bases). CDR3 length equals 18 residues. Trimming removed 0 bases from V and 4 bases from J, with 19 bases in between. Germline CDR1 MNHNS, CDR2 SASEGT. The CDR3 nucleotides are TGTGCCAGCAGTGAAGCGCTTCCGGGGGTAGCAGGGTACAATGAGCAGTTCTTC. Its translation is CASSEALPGVAGYNEQFF.

The chain recombines TRBV4-2 with TRBJ1-1; D unclear. Germline values: CDR1 LGHNA, CDR2 YNFKEQ. Deletions cut 4 bases from V and 1 base from J, with 10 bases between. The CDR3 length is 14 residues. The CDR3 is CASSPVNRNTEAFF. Here the CDR3 DNA reads TGTGCCAGCAGCCCGGTAAATAGGAACACTGAAGCTTTCTTT.

For this clone: Other DNA sequences in this sample translate to the same CDR3. The V gene is TRBV12-5, the J gene TRBJ1-1; 10 nucleotides align to TRBD1. V was pared by 5 bases and J by 14 bases, with 8 bases of the junction left unmatched. CDR1 and CDR2 (germline): LGHNT, FRNRAP. The CDR3 has 12 amino acids. CDR3 coding DNA: TGTGCTAGTGGTCGCGGACAGGGGGTGGTCTTCTTT. Its protein is CASGRGQGVVFF.

The rearrangement uses TRBV6-5 and TRBJ1-4, with 8 bases lining up with TRBD1. The CDR3 covers 15 residues. Germline V gene sequence: CDR1 MNHEY, CDR2 SVGAGI. V shed 4 bases and J 7 bases; nucleotides not matched to a gene: 8. The CDR3 region has the DNA TGTGCCAGCAGTTTTGCCGGGACAGGAGGTGAAAAACTGTTTTTT. It translates to CASSFAGTGGEKLFF.

The J gene is TRBJ1-1, the V gene TRBV5-1; no firm D call. CDR1 SGHRS and CDR2 YFSETQ come from the germline V gene. CDR3 length equals 15 residues. The germline V and J ends were trimmed by 0 bases and 2 bases, with 11 bases remaining between them. CDR3 loop: CASSLGSGRNTEAFF. DNA for the CDR3: TGCGCCAGCAGCTTGGGGTCGGGAAGAAACACTGAAGCTTTCTTT. The variable domain in full, completed from reference TRBV5-1 and TRBJ1-1, reads KAGVTQTPRYLIKTRGQQVTLSCSPISGHRSVSWYQQTPGQGLQFLFEYFSETQRNKGNFPGRFSGRQFSNSRSEMNVSTLELGDSALYLCASSLGSGRNTEAFFGQGTRLTVV.

This rearrangement joins TRBV7-2 to TRBJ1-1; D ambiguous. Trimming left V 5 bases short and J 10 bases short, with 11 bases between. This CDR3 spans 11 amino acids. Germline V lookup: CDR1 SGHTA, CDR2 FQGNSA. The CDR3 reads CASSQTQGAFF. DNA of the CDR3: TGTGCCAGCAGCCAGACCCAAGGAGCTTTCTTT.

This clone appeared once. The chain couples TRBV14 to TRBJ2-3; a weak D match, TRBD2 (7 bases). The germline V and J ends were trimmed by 1 base and 4 bases, with 12 bases remaining between them. Germline V gives CDR1 SGHDN, CDR2 FVKESK. This CDR3 contains 15 residues. The CDR3 reads CASSQGRGPPDTQYF. The CDR3 nucleotides read TGTGCCAGCAGCCAAGGGCGGGGGCCGCCAGATACGCAGTATTTT.

The J gene is TRBJ2-5, the V gene TRBV19, with 7 bases matching TRBD1. The V gene's germline CDR1 is LNHDA and CDR2 SQIVND (reference sequence). CDR3 length: 10 amino acids. As DNA, the CDR3 is TGTGCGACAGGGTGGGAGACCCAGTACTTC. As protein: CATGWETQYF.

The rearrangement joins TRBV5-6 to TRBJ2-7; 7 bases agree with TRBD2. Germline assignment: CDR1 SGHDT and CDR2 YYEEEE. With V trimmed by 2 bases and J by 3 bases, 5 bases remained unmatched. The CDR3 contains 14 residues. CDR3 in amino acids: CASSFSGGGYEQYF. The CDR3, as DNA: TGTGCCAGCAGCTTTTCCGGCGGGGGCTACGAGCAGTACTTC.

V is TRBV4-2 and J is TRBJ2-2, with D possibly matching TRBD2 (6 bases). Trimming took 2 bases from V and 1 from J, leaving 8 bases between them. This CDR3 contains 15 residues. Germline V lookup: CDR1 LGHNA, CDR2 YNFKEQ. CDR3 bases: TGTGCCAGCAGCCAATCCGGGGGGAACACCGGGGAGCTGTTTTTT. Protein product: CASSQSGGNTGELFF.

V gene TRBV28 combines with J gene TRBJ2-3; no clear D. V was pared by 3 bases and J by 2 bases, with 15 bases between. The CDR3 runs to 16 residues. The germline CDR1 and CDR2 sequences are MDHEN and SYDVKM. This chain's CDR3 is CASSFGPSQNTDTQYF. CDR3 bases: TGTGCCAGCAGTTTCGGGCCTTCCCAAAACACAGATACGCAGTATTTT.

The V and J genes are TRBV28 and TRBJ2-3; D ambiguous. V was pared by 8 bases and J by 8 bases, with 17 bases between. Germline V gives CDR1 MDHEN, CDR2 SYDVKM. The CDR3 length is 13 residues. The CDR3 DNA reads as TGTGCCAGCGAGGAACCACTCCGGGCTACGCAGTATTTT. This encodes CASEEPLRATQYF. Together with reference TRBV28 and TRBJ2-3, the CDR3 gives the full variable domain: DVKVTQSSRYLVKRTGEKVFLECVQDMDHENMFWYRQDPGLGLRLIYFSYDVKMKEKGDIPEGYSVSREKKERFSLILESASTNQTSMYLCASEEPLRATQYFGPGTRLTVL.

This clone was detected a few times. The chain links TRBV5-1 to TRBJ2-2; 12 bases fit TRBD2. The CDR3 has 16 amino acids. Trimming removed 4 bases from V and 5 bases from J; junction bases left unmatched: 6. Germline CDR1 and CDR2: SGHRS and YFSETQ. Here the CDR3 DNA reads TGCGCCAGCAGCATAACTAGCGGGGGGATTACCGGGGAGCTGTTTTTT. Amino acid sequence: CASSITSGGITGELFF. The entire variable domain, with the rest obtained from reference TRBV5-1 and TRBJ2-2, is as follows: KAGVTQTPRYLIKTRGQQVTLSCSPISGHRSVSWYQQTPGQGLQFLFEYFSETQRNKGNFPGRFSGRQFSNSRSEMNVSTLELGDSALYLCASSITSGGITGELFFGEGSRLTVL.

The V call is TRBV14, the J call TRBJ2-7; unclear D gene. In germline, CDR1 is SGHDN, CDR2 FVKESK. The germline V and J ends were trimmed by 4 bases and 4 bases, with 5 bases remaining between them. The CDR3 totals 11 residues. CDR3 region: CASSPTYEQYF. CDR3 in DNA: TGTGCCAGCAGCCCGACATACGAGCAGTACTTC.